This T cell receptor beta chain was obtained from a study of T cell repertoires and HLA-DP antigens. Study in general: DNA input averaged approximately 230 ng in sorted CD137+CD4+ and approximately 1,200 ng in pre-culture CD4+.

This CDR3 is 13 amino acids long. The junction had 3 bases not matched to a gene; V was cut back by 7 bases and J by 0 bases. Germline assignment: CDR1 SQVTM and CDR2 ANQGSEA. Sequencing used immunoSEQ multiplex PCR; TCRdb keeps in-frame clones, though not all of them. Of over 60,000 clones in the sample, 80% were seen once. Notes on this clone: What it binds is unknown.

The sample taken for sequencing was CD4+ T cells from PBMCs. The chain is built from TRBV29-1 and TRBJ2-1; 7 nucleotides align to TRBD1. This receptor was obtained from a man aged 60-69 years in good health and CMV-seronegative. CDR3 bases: TGCAGCGCCCGGGACAGCTCCTACAATGAGCAGTTCTTC. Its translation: CSARDSSYNEQFF.